The 6 T cell receptor beta chains below were found in one sample sequenced in a study of human T cells and chemical hapten exposure. Total RNA extraction was carried out from unfractionated whole blood. MiXCR was run by TCRdb on the 5' RACE reads, yielding one entry per CDR3 protein. Here the sample spans about 81,000 distinct CDR3 sequences, more than 7% being singletons. These receptors came from a male donor in good health.

This chain connects TRBV29-1 to TRBJ2-1; D might be TRBD1 (5 bases). Germline loops: CDR1 SQVTM, CDR2 ANQGSEA. The CDR3 is made up of 15 amino acids. V was clipped by 1 base and J by 8 bases, with 18 bases between them. CDR3 sequence: CSVEAEKGWIDEQFF. The CDR3 region has the DNA TGCAGCGTTGAAGCGGAGAAGGGGTGGATCGATGAGCAGTTCTTC.

The table lists this clonotype with many counts. This rearrangement joins TRBV6-6 to TRBJ2-5; 14 bases fit TRBD2. Unmatched junction bases numbered 1, after V lost 5 bases and J lost 5 bases. Looked up from germline, CDR1 is MNHNY and CDR2 is SVGAGI (reference sequence). The CDR3 is 14 amino acids. The CDR3: CASSRLAGGETQYF. The CDR3 DNA is TGTGCCAGCAGTCGACTAGCGGGGGGGGAGACCCAGTACTTC.

Ten or more counts support this clonotype. This rearrangement joins TRBV10-3 to TRBJ2-3; D is perhaps TRBD2 (6 bases). CDR3 length equals 16 residues. Trimming stripped 1 base from V and 3 bases from J, with 14 bases between. CDR1 is ENHRY, CDR2 SYGVKD, per germline. As DNA, the CDR3 is TGTGCCATCAGTGAGTTAAGGGAGGCAGTTACAGATACGCAGTATTTT. Protein sequence: CAISELREAVTDTQYF.

This clonotype showed up many times. The J gene is TRBJ1-1, the V gene TRBV5-4; D remains ambiguous. This CDR3 region has 13 residues. Trimming took 4 bases from V and 5 from J, leaving 12 bases between them. The V gene's germline CDR1 is SGHNT and CDR2 YYREEE (reference sequence). The CDR3 DNA reads as TGTGCCAGCAGCCCATGGCCAGTAACTGAAGCTTTCTTT. Its translation: CASSPWPVTEAFF.

This clonotype was detected ten times or more. The chain recombines TRBV5-4 with TRBJ2-1; perhaps TRBD1 as D (5 bases). V was cut by 0 bases and J by 8 bases, with 6 bases left in between. The germline V gene has CDR1 SGHNT and CDR2 YYREEE (reference sequence). This CDR3 contains 12 residues. Here the CDR3 DNA reads TGTGCCAGCAGCTTGGAAGGGGATGAGCAGTTCTTC. It encodes CASSLEGDEQFF.

Here the CDR3 reads CASRTAESDYGYTF. In DNA form, the CDR3 reads TGCGCCAGCAGGACCGCCGAATCGGACTATGGCTACACCTTC. V is TRBV5-1 and J is TRBJ1-2; unclear D gene. Germline V lookup: CDR1 SGHRS, CDR2 YFSETQ. Trimming cost V 5 bases and J 3 bases, with 14 bases left between them. The CDR3 is made up of 14 amino acids.